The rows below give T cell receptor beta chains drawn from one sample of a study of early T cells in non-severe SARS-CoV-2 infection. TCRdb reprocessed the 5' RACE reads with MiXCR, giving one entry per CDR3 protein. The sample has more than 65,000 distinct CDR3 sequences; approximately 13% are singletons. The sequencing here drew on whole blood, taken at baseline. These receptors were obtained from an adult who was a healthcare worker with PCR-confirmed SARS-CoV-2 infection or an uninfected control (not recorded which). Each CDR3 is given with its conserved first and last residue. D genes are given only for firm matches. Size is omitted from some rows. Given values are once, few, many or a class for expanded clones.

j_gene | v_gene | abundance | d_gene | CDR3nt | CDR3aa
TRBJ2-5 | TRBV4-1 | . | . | TGCGCCAGCAGCCAAGTTCCGGGGGTACAAGAGACCCAGTACTTC | CASSQVPGVQETQYF
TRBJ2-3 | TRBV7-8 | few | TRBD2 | TGTGCCAGCAGCACGGACGGGGGGTTGGCAGATACGCAGTATTTT | CASSTDGGLADTQYF
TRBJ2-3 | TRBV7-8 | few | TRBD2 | TGTGCCAGCAGCTTCCCTAGGGGCGGGGGACCGACGGATACGCAGTATTTT | CASSFPRGGGPTDTQYF
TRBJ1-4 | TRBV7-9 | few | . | TGTGCCAGCAGCTCTCTTGGGGGGCAAGGGAATGAAAAACTGTTTTTT | CASSSLGGQGNEKLFF
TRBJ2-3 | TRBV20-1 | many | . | TGCAGTGCTAAAATCCCAGATACGCAGTATTTT | CSAKIPDTQYF
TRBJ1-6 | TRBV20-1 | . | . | TGCAGTGCCACAAGCCGCGGGACATACAATTCACCCCTCCACTTT | CSATSRGTYNSPLHF
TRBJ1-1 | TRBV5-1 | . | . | TGCGCCAGCAGCTTGGCAGGGACCGGCACTGAAGCTTTCTTT | CASSLAGTGTEAFF
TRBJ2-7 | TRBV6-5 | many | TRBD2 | TGTGCCAGCAGTTCCCCCCCTAGCGGGGGCCACTACGAGCAGTACTTC | CASSSPPSGGHYEQYF
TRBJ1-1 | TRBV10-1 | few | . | TGCGCCAGCAGTTCCCGGCCCGGGGGAACTGAAGCTTTCTTT | CASSSRPGGTEAFF
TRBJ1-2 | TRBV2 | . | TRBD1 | TGTGCCAGCCTCCTTACAGGGGGCACGGCTAACTATGGCTACACCTTC | CASLLTGGTANYGYTF
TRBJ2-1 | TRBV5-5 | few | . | TGTGCCAGCAGCCGTAGCGTACCACCCAGCTCCTACAATGAGCAGTTCTTC | CASSRSVPPSSYNEQFF
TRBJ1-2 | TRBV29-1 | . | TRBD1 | TGCAGCGTTGAAGTAATGGAGGAAACAGGGGGAGCTAACTATGGCTACACCTTC | CSVEVMEETGGANYGYTF
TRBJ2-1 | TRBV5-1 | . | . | TGCGCCAGCAGCTTGGGTACTAGGAATGAGCAGTTCTTC | CASSLGTRNEQFF
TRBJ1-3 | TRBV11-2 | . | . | TGTGCCAGCAGCTCGGACGGGATCTCTGGAAACACCATATATTTT | CASSSDGISGNTIYF
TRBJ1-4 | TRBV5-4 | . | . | TGTGCCAGCAGCTTGGGTCCTGTCACTAATGAAAAACTGTTTTTT | CASSLGPVTNEKLFF
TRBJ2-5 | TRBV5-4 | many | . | TGTGCCAGCAGCTCCAACCTCCAAGAGACCCAGTACTTC | CASSSNLQETQYF
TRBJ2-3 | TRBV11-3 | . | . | TGTGCCAGCAGCCAGGAGGGGGGCACCGATACGCAGTATTTT | CASSQEGGTDTQYF
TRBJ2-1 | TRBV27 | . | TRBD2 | TGTGCCAGCAGTATCCTTAGCGGGGGGTACAATGAGCAGTTCTTC | CASSILSGGYNEQFF
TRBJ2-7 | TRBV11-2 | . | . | TGTGCCAGCAGCTCCCTCGGCGGACGAACGTCCTACGAGCAGTACTTC | CASSSLGGRTSYEQYF
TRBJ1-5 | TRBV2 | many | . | TGTGCCAGCAGTGAAGGGTTCTATCAGCCCCAGCATTTT | CASSEGFYQPQHF
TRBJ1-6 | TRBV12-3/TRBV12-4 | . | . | TGTGCCAGCAGCCCAGGGGCCAATTCACCCCTCCACTTT | CASSPGANSPLHF
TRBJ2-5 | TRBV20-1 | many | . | TGCAGTGCTAGAGTGGGGGGCCCTGAGACCCAGTACTTC | CSARVGGPETQYF
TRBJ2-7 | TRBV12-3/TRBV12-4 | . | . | TGTGCCAGCAGGGCAGACCACTCCATTTCCTACGAGCAGTACTTC | CASRADHSISYEQYF
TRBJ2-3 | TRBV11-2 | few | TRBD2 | TGTGCCAGCAGCTTACTAGCGGGGGGGTCACAAGATACGCAGTATTTT | CASSLLAGGSQDTQYF
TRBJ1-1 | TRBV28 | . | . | TGTGCCAGCAGGCAAGGATCAGCTTTCTTT | CASRQGSAFF
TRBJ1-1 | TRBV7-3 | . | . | TGTGCCAGCAGCCCAACCCCAAGCCTCACTGAAGCTTTCTTT | CASSPTPSLTEAFF
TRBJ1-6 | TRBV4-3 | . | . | TGCGCCAGCAGCCAAGGGGAGACAGGCACCTATAATTCACCCCTCCACTTT | CASSQGETGTYNSPLHF
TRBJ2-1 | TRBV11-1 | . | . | TGTGCCAGCAGCCCCGGGGGACCGTACAATGAGCAGTTCTTC | CASSPGGPYNEQFF
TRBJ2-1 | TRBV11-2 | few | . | TGTGCCAGCAGCTTAGCAGGCAGGGCAAGTGGAAATGAGCAGTTCTTC | CASSLAGRASGNEQFF
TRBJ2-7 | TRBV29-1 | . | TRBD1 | TGCAGCGTTGGGGGGGACAGGGACTCCTACGAGCAGTACTTC | CSVGGDRDSYEQYF